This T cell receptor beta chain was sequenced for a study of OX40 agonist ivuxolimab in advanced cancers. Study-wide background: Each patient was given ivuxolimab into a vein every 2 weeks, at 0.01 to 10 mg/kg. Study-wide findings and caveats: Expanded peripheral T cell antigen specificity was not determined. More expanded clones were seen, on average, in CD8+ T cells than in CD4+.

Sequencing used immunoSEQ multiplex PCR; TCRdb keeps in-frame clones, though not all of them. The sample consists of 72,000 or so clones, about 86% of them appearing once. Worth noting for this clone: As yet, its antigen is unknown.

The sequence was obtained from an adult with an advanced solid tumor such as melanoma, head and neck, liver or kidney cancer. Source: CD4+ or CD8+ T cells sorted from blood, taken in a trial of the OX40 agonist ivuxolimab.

In nucleotides, the CDR3 is TGTGCCAGCAGCATTAGCGGGAGGGAGAACACCGGGGAGCTGTTTTTT. Its translation is CASSISGRENTGELFF. The chain carries TRBV7-6 and TRBJ2-2; TRBD2 aligns across 11 bases. Germline V lookup: CDR1 SGHVS, CDR2 FNYEAQ. The CDR3 is made up of 16 amino acids. V was pared by 5 bases and J by 1 base, with 3 bases of the junction left unmatched.